This T cell receptor (beta chain) was sequenced for a study of cytomegalovirus exposure and HLA in healthy donors. Study information: Drawn from HLA-typed donors, about 85 million unique TCRs were held in an early data release.

Overall study findings and caveats: Per published accounts, TCR beta sequences correctly predicted the HLA-A and HLA-B alleles of most subjects. Later analysis found that TCR beta chains associated with HLA were more clonally expanded than other, equally common chains.

Primers included in the PCR were 60 Vbeta and 13 Jbeta primers. Using immunoSEQ multiplex PCR, the repertoire was profiled, and TCRdb retains in-frame clones only, with some absent. The table has 95,000 to 150,000 clones, approximately 78% seen once; the top ten hold about 11%. With regard to this clone: Its antigen is still unknown.

The CDR3 is 15 residues long. Germline V gene lookup returns CDR1 LGHNA and CDR2 YSLEER. V lost 0 bases and J lost 4; bases outside the gene matches: 5. Material for sequencing was PBMCs. The sequence came from a man aged 25 to 40 in good health and CMV-seropositive. J is TRBJ2-5 and V is TRBV4-3, with 7 bases that match TRBD1. In nucleotides, the CDR3 is TGCGCCAGCAGCCAAGATCAGGGGGTAGGAGAGACCCAGTACTTC. Residues: CASSQDQGVGETQYF.